This paragraph reports one T cell receptor (beta chain). The record originates from a study of blood T cell repertoires in COVID-19. Study at large: The analysed material was cDNA or gDNA that came from T cells, B-cell-depleted T cells, or PBMCs.

The data were produced by immunoSEQ multiplex PCR, yet TCRdb's version contains in-frame clones alone and is incomplete. Of more than 55,000 clones in the sample, roughly 85% were seen once. The CDR3 covers 14 residues. Per the germline V gene, CDR1 is LNHDA and CDR2 is SQIVND (reference sequence). Trimming left V 3 bases short and J 1 base short, with 9 bases between. The chain joins TRBV19 to TRBJ1-2; D gene uncertain. The TCR comes from a human donor in a cohort sampled during active COVID-19. The source material was peripheral blood. The CDR3 nucleotides read TGTGCCAGTAGTATTTTCCCCGGTAACTATGGCTACACCTTC. It yields the protein CASSIFPGNYGYTF.